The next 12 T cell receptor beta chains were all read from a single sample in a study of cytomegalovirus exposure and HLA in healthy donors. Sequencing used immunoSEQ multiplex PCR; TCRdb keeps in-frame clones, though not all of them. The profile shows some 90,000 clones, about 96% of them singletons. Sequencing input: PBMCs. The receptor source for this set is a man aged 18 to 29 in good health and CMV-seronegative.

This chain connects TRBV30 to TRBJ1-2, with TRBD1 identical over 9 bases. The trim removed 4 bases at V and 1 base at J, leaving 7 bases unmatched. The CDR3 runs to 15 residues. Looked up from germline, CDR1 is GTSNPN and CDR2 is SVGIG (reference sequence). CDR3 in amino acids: CAWIRGTGYNYGYTF. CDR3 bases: TGTGCCTGGATCAGAGGGACAGGGTATAACTATGGCTACACCTTC.

The chain's CDR3 is CATGRDSNSYEQYF. Written as DNA, the CDR3 is TGTGCCACCGGCCGTGATAGCAACTCCTACGAGCAGTACTTC. The gene calls are TRBV15 and TRBJ2-7, with unresolved D. The CDR3 covers 14 residues. Germline V lookup: CDR1 LNHNV, CDR2 YYDKDF (reference sequence). The V end was cut by 8 bases, the J end by 0 bases, with 14 bases between.

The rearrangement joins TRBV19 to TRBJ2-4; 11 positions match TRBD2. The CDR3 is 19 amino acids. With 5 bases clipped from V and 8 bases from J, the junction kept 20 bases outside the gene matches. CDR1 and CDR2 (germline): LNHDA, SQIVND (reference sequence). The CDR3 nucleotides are TGTGCCAGTAGTCCAACCGGGACTAGCGGACCCCGGGGGGATTACATTCAGTACTTC. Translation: CASSPTGTSGPRGDYIQYF. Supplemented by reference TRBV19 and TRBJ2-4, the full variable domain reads DGGITQSPKYLFRKEGQNVTLSCEQNLNHDAMYWYRQDPGQGLRLIYYSQIVNDFQKGDIAEGYSVSREKKESFPLTVTSAQKNPTAFYLCASSPTGTSGPRGDYIQYFGAGTRLSVL.

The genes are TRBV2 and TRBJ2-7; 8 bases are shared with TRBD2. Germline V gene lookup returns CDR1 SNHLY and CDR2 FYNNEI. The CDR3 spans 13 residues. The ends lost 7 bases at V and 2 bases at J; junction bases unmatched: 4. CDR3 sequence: CASNILAAYEQYF. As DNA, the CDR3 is TGTGCCAGCAATATACTAGCGGCCTACGAGCAGTACTTC.

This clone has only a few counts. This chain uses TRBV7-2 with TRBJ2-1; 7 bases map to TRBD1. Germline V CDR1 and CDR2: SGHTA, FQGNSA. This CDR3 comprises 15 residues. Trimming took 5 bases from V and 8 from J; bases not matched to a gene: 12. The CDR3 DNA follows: TGTGCCAGCAGCATAGAATCGACAGGGCTCCATGAGCAGTTCTTC. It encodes CASSIESTGLHEQFF.

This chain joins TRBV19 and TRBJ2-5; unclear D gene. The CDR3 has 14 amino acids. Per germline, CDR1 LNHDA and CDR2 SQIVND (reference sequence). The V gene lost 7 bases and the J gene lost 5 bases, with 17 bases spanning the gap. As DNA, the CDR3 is TGTGCCAGTAATTCCCTCCCGAACTTGGAGACCCAGTACTTC. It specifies CASNSLPNLETQYF.

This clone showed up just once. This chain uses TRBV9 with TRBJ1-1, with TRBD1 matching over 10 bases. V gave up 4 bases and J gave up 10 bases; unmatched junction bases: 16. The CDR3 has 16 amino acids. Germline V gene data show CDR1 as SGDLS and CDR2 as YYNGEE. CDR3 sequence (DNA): TGTGCCAGCAGCACTCTCCCGGGACAGGGGATCGGGGTAGCTTTCTTT. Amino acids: CASSTLPGQGIGVAFF.

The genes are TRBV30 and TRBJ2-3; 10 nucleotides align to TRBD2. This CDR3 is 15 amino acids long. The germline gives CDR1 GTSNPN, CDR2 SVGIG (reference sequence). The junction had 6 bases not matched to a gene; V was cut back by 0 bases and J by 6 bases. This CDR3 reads CAWSVLAGSIDTQYF. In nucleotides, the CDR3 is TGTGCCTGGAGTGTACTAGCGGGATCCATCGATACGCAGTATTTT.

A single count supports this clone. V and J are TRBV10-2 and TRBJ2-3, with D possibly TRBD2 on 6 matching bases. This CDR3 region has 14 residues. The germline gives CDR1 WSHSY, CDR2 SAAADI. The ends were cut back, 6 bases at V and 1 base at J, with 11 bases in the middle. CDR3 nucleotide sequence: TGCGCCAGCAGCGGCGGGACGGGCACAGATACGCAGTATTTT. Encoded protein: CASSGGTGTDTQYF.

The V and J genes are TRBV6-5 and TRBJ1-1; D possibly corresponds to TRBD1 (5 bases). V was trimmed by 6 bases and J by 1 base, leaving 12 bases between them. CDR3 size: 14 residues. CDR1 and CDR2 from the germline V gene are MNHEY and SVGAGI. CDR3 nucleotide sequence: TGTGCCAGCAGCCGGGGGGGGACGAACACTGAAGCTTTCTTT. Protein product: CASSRGGTNTEAFF.

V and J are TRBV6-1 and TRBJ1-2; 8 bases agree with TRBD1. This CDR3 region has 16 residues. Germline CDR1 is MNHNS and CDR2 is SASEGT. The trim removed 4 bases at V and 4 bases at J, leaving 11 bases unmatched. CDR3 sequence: CASSALVGDRIYGYTF. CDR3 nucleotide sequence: TGTGCCAGCAGTGCCCTCGTTGGGGACAGGATCTATGGCTACACCTTC.

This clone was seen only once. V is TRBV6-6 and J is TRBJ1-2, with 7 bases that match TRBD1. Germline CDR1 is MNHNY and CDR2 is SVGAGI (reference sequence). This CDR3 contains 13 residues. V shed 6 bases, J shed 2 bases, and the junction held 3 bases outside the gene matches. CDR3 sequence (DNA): TGTGCCAGCAGGGGGACAGAAAACTATGGCTACACCTTC. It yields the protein CASRGTENYGYTF.